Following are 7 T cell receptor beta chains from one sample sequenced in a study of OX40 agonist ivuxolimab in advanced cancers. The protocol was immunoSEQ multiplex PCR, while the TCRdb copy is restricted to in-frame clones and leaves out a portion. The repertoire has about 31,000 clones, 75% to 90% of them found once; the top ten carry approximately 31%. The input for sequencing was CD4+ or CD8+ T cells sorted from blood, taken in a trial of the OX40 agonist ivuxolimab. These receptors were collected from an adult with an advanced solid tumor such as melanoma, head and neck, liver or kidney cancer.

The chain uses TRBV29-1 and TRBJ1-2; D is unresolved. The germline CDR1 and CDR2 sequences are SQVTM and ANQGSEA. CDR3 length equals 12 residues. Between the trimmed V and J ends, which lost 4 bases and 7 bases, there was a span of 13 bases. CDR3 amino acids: CSVGQLLGGYTF. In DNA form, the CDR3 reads TGCAGCGTTGGACAACTTTTGGGTGGCTACACCTTC.

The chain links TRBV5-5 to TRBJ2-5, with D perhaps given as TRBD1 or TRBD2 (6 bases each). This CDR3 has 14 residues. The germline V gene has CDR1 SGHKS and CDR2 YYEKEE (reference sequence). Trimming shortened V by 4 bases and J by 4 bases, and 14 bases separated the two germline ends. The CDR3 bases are TGTGCCAGCAGCGGGGGGACATGGACAGAGACCCAGTACTTC. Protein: CASSGGTWTETQYF.

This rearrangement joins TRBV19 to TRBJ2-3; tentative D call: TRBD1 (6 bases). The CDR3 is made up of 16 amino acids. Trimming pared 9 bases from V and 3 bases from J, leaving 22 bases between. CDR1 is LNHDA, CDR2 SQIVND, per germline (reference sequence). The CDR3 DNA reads TGTGCCAGAACCCCGAGACCGTTGACAGGTACAGATACGCAGTATTTT. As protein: CARTPRPLTGTDTQYF.

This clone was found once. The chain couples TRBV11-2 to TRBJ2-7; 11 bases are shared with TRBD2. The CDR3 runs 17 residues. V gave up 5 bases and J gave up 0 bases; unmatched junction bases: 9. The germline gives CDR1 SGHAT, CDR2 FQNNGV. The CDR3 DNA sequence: TGTGCCAGCAGCCCAAATAGCGGGAGGGCCGGCTCCTACGAGCAGTACTTC. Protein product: CASSPNSGRAGSYEQYF. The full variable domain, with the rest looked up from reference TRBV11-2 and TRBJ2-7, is EAGVAQSPRYKIIEKRQSVAFWCNPISGHATLYWYQQILGQGPKLLIQFQNNGVVDDSQLPKDRFSAERLKGVDSTLKIQPAKLEDSAVYLCASSPNSGRAGSYEQYFGPGTRLTVT.

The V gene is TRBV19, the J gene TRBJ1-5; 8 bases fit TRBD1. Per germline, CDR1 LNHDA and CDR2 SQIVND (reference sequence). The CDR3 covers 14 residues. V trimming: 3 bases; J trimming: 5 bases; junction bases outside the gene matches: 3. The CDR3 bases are TGTGCCAGTAGTATCGAGGGACAGGATCAGCCCCAGCATTTT. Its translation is CASSIEGQDQPQHF.

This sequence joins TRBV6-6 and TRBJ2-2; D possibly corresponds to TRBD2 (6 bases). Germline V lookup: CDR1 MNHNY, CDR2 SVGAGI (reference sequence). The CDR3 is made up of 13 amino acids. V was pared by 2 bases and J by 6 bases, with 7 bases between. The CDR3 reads CASSYSGSGELFF. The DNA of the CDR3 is TGTGCCAGCAGTTACAGCGGGTCCGGGGAGCTGTTTTTT.

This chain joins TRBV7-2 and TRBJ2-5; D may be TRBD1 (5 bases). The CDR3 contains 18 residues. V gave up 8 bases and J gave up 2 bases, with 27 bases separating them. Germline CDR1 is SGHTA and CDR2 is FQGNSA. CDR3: CASRGGEYKDRQQETQYF. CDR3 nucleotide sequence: TGTGCCAGCCGCGGCGGAGAGTATAAAGACAGACAGCAAGAGACCCAGTACTTC.